These 5 T cell receptor beta chains came from one sample sequenced in a study of monozygotic twins with cystic fibrosis. Method: immunoSEQ multiplex PCR; TCRdb's copy keeps in-frame clones and lacks some. This sample has roughly 19,000 clones, with nearly 98% found just once. Sequencing used blood. Every receptor here comes from a woman aged 25 to 39 with cystic fibrosis.

J is TRBJ2-7 and V is TRBV28, with 8 nucleotides matching TRBD1. V was clipped by 6 bases and J by 3 bases; unmatched bases: 7. The CDR3 has 14 residues. The germline CDR1 and CDR2 sequences are MDHEN and SYDVKM. CDR3 residues: CASSPTGGVYEQYF. For the CDR3, the DNA is TGTGCCAGCAGCCCTACAGGGGGTGTCTACGAGCAGTACTTC.

The gene calls are TRBV2 and TRBJ1-3; D uncertain. Germline CDR1 reads SNHLY; CDR2 reads FYNNEI. The V gene lost 2 bases and the J gene lost 5 bases, with 4 bases spanning the gap. CDR3 length: 12 residues. For the CDR3, the DNA is TGTGCCAGCAGTGAAACGAGAAACACCATATATTTT. Its translation: CASSETRNTIYF.

V gene TRBV6-1 combines with J gene TRBJ1-1; D unresolved. The CDR3 extends over 11 amino acids. V gave up 4 bases and J gave up 10 bases, with 10 bases separating them. Per the germline V gene, CDR1 is MNHNS and CDR2 is SASEGT. This CDR3 reads CASSAPPGAFF. Written as DNA, the CDR3 is TGTGCCAGCAGTGCGCCTCCCGGAGCTTTCTTT.

The genes are TRBV18 and TRBJ1-1; the D gene is possibly TRBD1 (6 bases). The CDR3 extends over 14 amino acids. Germline lookup yields CDR1 KGHSH and CDR2 LQKENI. Trimming stripped 2 bases from V and 4 bases from J, with 11 bases between. CDR3: CASSPNRGGTEAFF. The CDR3 nucleotides are TGTGCCAGCTCACCAAATCGAGGGGGCACTGAAGCTTTCTTT.

V usage is TRBV6-5 and J usage is TRBJ1-2; 7 nucleotides agree with TRBD1. This CDR3 is built from 13 residues. Germline V lookup: CDR1 MNHEY, CDR2 SVGAGI. V trimming: 6 bases; J trimming: 9 bases; junction bases outside the gene matches: 10. CDR3 in amino acids: CASRGTAPIRYTF. The CDR3 nucleotides read TGTGCCAGCAGAGGGACAGCCCCTATCCGCTACACCTTC.